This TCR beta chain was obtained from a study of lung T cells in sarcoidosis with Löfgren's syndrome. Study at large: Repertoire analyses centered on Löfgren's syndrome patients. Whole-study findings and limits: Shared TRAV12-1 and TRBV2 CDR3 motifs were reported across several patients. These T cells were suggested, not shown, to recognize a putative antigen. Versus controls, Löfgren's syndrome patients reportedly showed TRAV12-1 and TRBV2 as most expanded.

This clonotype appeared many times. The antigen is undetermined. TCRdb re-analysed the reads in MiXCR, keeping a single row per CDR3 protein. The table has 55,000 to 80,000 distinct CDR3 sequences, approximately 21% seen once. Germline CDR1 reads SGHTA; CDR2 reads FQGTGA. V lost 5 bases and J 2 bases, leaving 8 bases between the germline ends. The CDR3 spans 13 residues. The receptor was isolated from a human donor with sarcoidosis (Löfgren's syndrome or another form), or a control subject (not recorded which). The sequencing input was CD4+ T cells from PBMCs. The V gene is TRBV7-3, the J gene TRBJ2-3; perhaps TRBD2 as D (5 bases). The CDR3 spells CASSPAVTDTQYF. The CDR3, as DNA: TGTGCCAGCAGCCCAGCGGTCACAGATACGCAGTATTTT.